These T cell receptor beta chains were read from a single sample in a study of T cell responses to AZD1222 COVID-19 vaccine. Assay used: immunoSEQ multiplex PCR; TCRdb lists only in-frame clones, some missing. The sample has over 100,000 clones, 70% to 90% seen once. Material: peripheral blood, obtained on day 0 of AZD1222 vaccination. The receptors shown here come from an adult in good health. Each CDR3 is given without its conserved first and last residue. Clone size is shown for a subset of rows, as once, few, many or a class of expanded clone.

NA,TRBJ1-2,TRBV27,ASRWTTADPYGYT
NA,TRBJ2-5,TRBV19,ASSIKVTSGRRGETQY
once,TRBJ1-5,TRBV30,AWSTGTGGLSNQPQH
once,TRBJ2-5,TRBV5-1,ASSSLNKETQY
NA,TRBJ2-5,TRBV30,AWSPLGETQY
NA,TRBJ1-1,TRBV2,ASSDGRGQGSMNTEAF
NA,TRBJ2-1,TRBV7-3,ASSLGSGTHNEQF
NA,TRBJ2-1,TRBV19,ASTRLAGEYNEQF
NA,TRBJ2-1,TRBV7-3,ASSLGLGVDEQF
NA,TRBJ1-1,TRBV2,ASGMVEAF
NA,TRBJ2-1,TRBV7-6,ASSPRLAGAYNEQF
many,TRBJ2-1,TRBV30,AWALGPYNEQF
NA,TRBJ1-5,TRBV7-8,ASSARTGRNQPQH
NA,TRBJ1-6,TRBV9,ASSVEGRSPLH
NA,TRBJ1-3,TRBV18,ASSLRQGDNSGNTIY
NA,TRBJ2-1,TRBV28,ASSLRSTWKESGIYSEQF
NA,TRBJ2-2,TRBV11-3,ASSLGGRQGTGELF
NA,TRBJ1-2,TRBV7-2,ASSSGLDSNYGYT
once,TRBJ1-4,TRBV2,ASKAWATNEKLF
NA,TRBJ2-4,TRBV7-2,ASSSEALGAKNIQY
few,TRBJ2-1,TRBV3-1/TRBV3-2,ASSQGGARGNEQF
NA,TRBJ2-3,TRBV5-1,ASSTGLAGTDTQY
NA,TRBJ2-5,TRBV29-1,SVGSAETQY
NA,TRBJ2-3,TRBV11-2,ASSLQGVADTQY
NA,TRBJ1-1,TRBV28,ASSLGVNTEAF
NA,TRBJ2-2,TRBV7-6,ASSFLLGRGGELF
once,TRBJ2-7,TRBV28,ASMSPGSSYEQY
NA,TRBJ1-5,TRBV6-1,ASSEIGNSNQPQH
few,TRBJ1-2,TRBV2,ASRQGFYGYT
once,TRBJ1-1,TRBV2,ASSPDRDTEAF
NA,TRBJ2-7,TRBV4-2,ASSQEGAGGSYEQY
NA,TRBJ1-2,TRBV7-2,ASSAYRGPYGYT
once,TRBJ1-2,TRBV11-2,ASSLDHGGYT
once,TRBJ1-4,TRBV5-8,ASSFPGLINEKLF
NA,TRBJ2-7,TRBV5-8,ASSLWLQGPHEQY